These 30 T cell receptor beta chains share one sample of origin, sequenced in a study of CD8 T cells in Susac syndrome. An amount of RNA that ranged from 0.5 to 1 ug was reverse transcribed with random hexamers. TCRdb passed the immunoSEQ multiplex PCR reads through MiXCR, listing each CDR3 protein once. The sample includes 300,000 or so distinct CDR3 sequences, 90% to 95% of them seen just once. Sequencing was done on a sample of CD4+ T cells from PBMCs. These receptors all come from a human donor with multiple sclerosis.

The gene calls are TRBV9 and TRBJ2-3, with 10 bases identical to TRBD2. Per germline, CDR1 SGDLS and CDR2 YYNGEE. V shed 5 bases, J shed 0 bases, and the junction held 15 bases outside the gene matches. The CDR3 runs to 19 residues. The CDR3 loop is CASSESPGLAGDSTDTQYF. The CDR3 bases are TGTGCCAGCAGTGAAAGCCCTGGGCTAGCGGGGGACAGCACAGATACGCAGTATTTT. Supplemented by reference TRBV9 and TRBJ2-3, the full variable domain reads DSGVTQTPKHLITATGQRVTLRCSPRSGDLSVYWYQQSLDQGLQFLIQYYNGEERAKGNILERFSAQQFPDLHSELNLSSLELGDSALYFCASSESPGLAGDSTDTQYFGPGTRLTVL.

This chain uses TRBV9 with TRBJ2-1; TRBD2 aligns across 9 bases. This CDR3 comprises 14 residues. The J segment lost 7 bases and the V segment lost 4 bases, leaving 6 bases of the junction unmatched. CDR1 and CDR2 (germline): SGDLS, YYNGEE. The CDR3 bases are TGTGCCAGCAGCTTCGGACTAGCGATAAATGAGCAGTTCTTC. It translates to CASSFGLAINEQFF.

The V gene is TRBV7-8, the J gene TRBJ2-2, with D possibly being TRBD2 (6 bases). Trimming cost V 6 bases and J 1 base, with 12 bases left between them. Germline assignment: CDR1 SGHVS and CDR2 FQNEAQ. This CDR3 is 15 amino acids long. The CDR3 nucleotides read TGTGCCAGCAGAACCCGGCGGGGGAACACCGGGGAGCTGTTTTTT. It yields the protein CASRTRRGNTGELFF. Full variable domain (remainder filled in from reference TRBV7-8 and TRBJ2-2): GAGVSQSPRYKVAKRGQDVALRCDPISGHVSLFWYQQALGQGPEFLTYFQNEAQLDKSGLPSDRFFAERPEGSVSTLKIQRTQQEDSAVYLCASRTRRGNTGELFFGEGSRLTVL.

The DNA for the CDR3 is TGTGCCAGCAGTTTTGCCGGGACGAGATCCTACGAGCAGTACTTC. The encoded protein is CASSFAGTRSYEQYF. The V call is TRBV6-2 or TRBV6-3, the J call TRBJ2-7, with D perhaps matching TRBD1 or TRBD2 (5 bases each). CDR1 MNHEY and CDR2 SVGEGT come from the germline V gene. V lost 4 bases and J lost 1, with 14 bases in between. The CDR3 has 15 amino acids.

This rearrangement joins TRBV9 to TRBJ2-2; TRBD2 aligns across 9 bases. Trimming took 0 bases from V and 4 from J; bases not matched to a gene: 13. Germline lookup yields CDR1 SGDLS and CDR2 YYNGEE. This CDR3 is built from 19 residues. CDR3 in amino acids: CASSVEASGTLSTTGELFF. Here the CDR3 DNA reads TGTGCCAGCAGCGTAGAGGCTAGCGGGACTCTAAGTACCACCGGGGAGCTGTTTTTT.

This chain links TRBV20-1 with TRBJ2-7; no clear D gene. Germline V gene data show CDR1 as DFQATT and CDR2 as SNEGSKA (reference sequence). Trimming left V 3 bases short and J 0 bases short, with 6 bases between. This CDR3 is built from 12 residues. CDR3 sequence (DNA): TGCAGTGCTAGCCGGAGCTCCTACGAGCAGTACTTC. This encodes CSASRSSYEQYF.

The chain joins TRBV6-1 to TRBJ1-5, with TRBD1 matching over 12 bases. After removal of 5 bases from V and 8 bases from J, the junction contained 10 bases not matched to a gene. Germline V gene lookup returns CDR1 MNHNS and CDR2 SASEGT. This CDR3 region has 16 residues. The chain's CDR3 is CASSPRGDRGLEPQHF. For the CDR3, the DNA is TGTGCCAGCAGTCCCCGCGGGGACAGGGGGCTGGAGCCCCAGCATTTT.

The chain combines TRBV29-1 with TRBJ1-2; 7 bases align to TRBD1. The CDR3 is 13 amino acids. V lost 5 bases to trimming and J lost 2 bases; unmatched junction nucleotides: 5. The germline CDR1 and CDR2 sequences are SQVTM and ANQGSEA. Written as DNA, the CDR3 is TGCAGCGTTCGGACAGGAAACAACTATGGCTACACCTTC. This codes for CSVRTGNNYGYTF.

The J gene is TRBJ2-7, the V gene TRBV4-3; D remains ambiguous. Trimming left V 1 base short and J 1 base short, with 11 bases between. Germline lookup yields CDR1 LGHNA and CDR2 YSLEER. The CDR3 covers 15 residues. DNA of the CDR3: TGCGCCAGCAGCCAAGGGGCTTCGACATCCTACGAGCAGTACTTC. Its translation is CASSQGASTSYEQYF.

This clonotype has only one observation. The gene calls are TRBV5-4 and TRBJ1-2, with D perhaps TRBD1 (6 bases). Trimming cost V 3 bases and J 4 bases, with 10 bases left between them. This CDR3 is built from 13 residues. CDR1 and CDR2 from the germline V gene are SGHNT and YYREEE (reference sequence). The DNA for the CDR3 is TGTGCCAGCAGCTCAGGGGTTGGCTATGGCTACACCTTC. Its protein product is CASSSGVGYGYTF.

The J gene is TRBJ2-5, the V gene TRBV7-9, with 8 positions matching TRBD2. After removal of 1 base from V and 2 bases from J, the junction contained 3 bases not matched to a gene. The germline CDR1 and CDR2 sequences are SEHNR and FQNEAQ (reference sequence). This CDR3 comprises 15 residues. The CDR3 coding sequence is TGTGCCAGCAGCTTAGATAGCGGGACTCAAGAGACCCAGTACTTC. It translates to CASSLDSGTQETQYF.

V is TRBV6-2 or TRBV6-3 and J is TRBJ2-7; D may be TRBD1 (5 bases). The CDR3 has 13 residues. Germline loops: CDR1 MNHEY, CDR2 SVGEGT. Trimming removed 4 bases from V and 2 bases from J, with 9 bases in between. Here the CDR3 DNA reads TGTGCCAGCAGTTCGACAGCTACCTACGAGCAGTACTTC. This encodes CASSSTATYEQYF.

V usage is TRBV7-8 and J usage is TRBJ2-6; TRBD2 agrees at 7 bases. There are 17 residues in the CDR3. The germline CDR1 and CDR2 sequences are SGHVS and FQNEAQ. Germline trimming cut 5 bases from V and 5 bases from J; bases unmatched to any gene: 12. The CDR3 spells CASSPRDYLRRANVLTF. Here the CDR3 DNA reads TGTGCCAGCAGCCCAAGGGACTATCTAAGAAGGGCCAACGTCCTGACTTTC. The variable domain in full, with the rest retrieved from reference TRBV7-8 and TRBJ2-6, is GAGVSQSPRYKVAKRGQDVALRCDPISGHVSLFWYQQALGQGPEFLTYFQNEAQLDKSGLPSDRFFAERPEGSVSTLKIQRTQQEDSAVYLCASSPRDYLRRANVLTFGAGSRLTVL.

This sequence joins TRBV6-6 and TRBJ2-1, with D possibly being TRBD1 or TRBD2 (5 bases each). This CDR3 spans 11 amino acids. Germline assignment: CDR1 MNHNY and CDR2 SVGAGI (reference sequence). V was shortened by 0 bases and J by 15 bases, with 9 bases between the two germline ends. The CDR3 region is CASSYSGRGFF. CDR3 nucleotide sequence: TGTGCCAGCAGTTACTCGGGACGAGGGTTCTTC.

This clonotype was counted a single time. The rearrangement links TRBV12-3 or TRBV12-4 to TRBJ2-5; maybe TRBD2 (5 bases). This CDR3 contains 13 residues. Between the trimmed V and J ends, which lost 7 bases and 5 bases, there was a span of 14 bases. CDR3 DNA sequence: TGTGCCAGCAAGTACCGGCGCGGGGAGACCCAGTACTTC. Amino acid sequence: CASKYRRGETQYF.

The rearrangement uses TRBV6-5 and TRBJ2-3; TRBD2 is a possible D gene (6 bases). CDR1 and CDR2 (germline): MNHEY, SVGAGI. The CDR3 contains 14 residues. CDR3 region: CATRDFLEKDTQYF. The DNA of the CDR3 is TGTGCAACTCGGGACTTCCTAGAGAAAGATACGCAGTATTTT.

The gene calls are TRBV2 and TRBJ2-5; 7 nucleotides align to TRBD1. Germline V gene data show CDR1 as SNHLY and CDR2 as FYNNEI. The CDR3 sequence is 14 residues long. After removal of 10 bases from V and 3 bases from J, the junction contained 11 bases not matched to a gene. In nucleotides, the CDR3 is TGTGCCACCCGATCCGGGACAGTAAAAGAGACCCAGTACTTC. Translation gives CATRSGTVKETQYF.

The rearrangement links TRBV11-3 to TRBJ1-6, with D possibly matching TRBD1 (6 bases). Germline CDR1 and CDR2: SGHNT and YENEEA. V lost 1 base and J lost 7, with 11 bases in between. The CDR3 loop spans 15 amino acids. DNA for the CDR3: TGTGCCAGCAGCTTAGTGGGGGCTCTCAATTCACCCCTCCACTTT. As protein: CASSLVGALNSPLHF.

The chain recombines TRBV10-3 with TRBJ2-4; TRBD1 is a possible D gene (6 bases). V dropped 3 bases and J dropped 13 bases, with 10 bases sitting between them. The CDR3 loop spans 11 amino acids. From germline, CDR1 is ENHRY and CDR2 SYGVKD. The CDR3 coding sequence is TGTGCCATCAGTGATTCTGACAGGCAGTACTTC. It codes for CAISDSDRQYF.

V usage is TRBV7-2 and J usage is TRBJ1-4; unclear D gene. Germline V lookup: CDR1 SGHTA, CDR2 FQGNSA. Between the trimmed V and J ends, which lost 5 bases and 2 bases, there was a span of 15 bases. The CDR3 covers 16 residues. The CDR3 reads CASSPQAGRTNEKLFF. The CDR3 bases are TGTGCCAGCAGCCCCCAGGCGGGGAGGACTAATGAAAAACTGTTTTTT. Together with reference TRBV7-2 and TRBJ1-4, the CDR3 gives the full variable domain: GAGVSQSPSNKVTEKGKDVELRCDPISGHTALYWYRQSLGQGLEFLIYFQGNSAPDKSGLPSDRFSAERTGGSVSTLTIQRTQQEDSAVYLCASSPQAGRTNEKLFFGSGTQLSVL.

The chain combines TRBV3-1 with TRBJ2-3; TRBD2 aligns across 8 bases. Germline CDR1 LGHDT, CDR2 YNNKEL (reference sequence). The CDR3 consists of 17 residues. With 3 bases clipped from V and 6 bases from J, the junction kept 14 bases outside the gene matches. CDR3 in amino acids: CASSHRERGRTRDTQYF. The DNA for the CDR3 is TGTGCCAGCAGCCACCGTGAGCGGGGGAGGACTCGGGATACGCAGTATTTT.

The chain has TRBV5-4 and TRBJ2-7; maybe TRBD1 (5 bases). Germline V gives CDR1 SGHNT, CDR2 YYREEE (reference sequence). V was clipped by 9 bases and J by 2 bases, with 15 bases between them. CDR3 length: 13 residues. CDR3 coding DNA: TGTGCCATCTCAGACAGAAGAGCCTACGAGCAGTACTTC. Its translation is CAISDRRAYEQYF.

CDR3 coding DNA: TGCAGCGTGACGGGCATGGCTGAAGCTTTCTTT. Its translation: CSVTGMAEAFF. This rearrangement joins TRBV29-1 to TRBJ1-1, with D hard to call. The V and J ends lost 6 bases and 6 bases respectively, with 11 bases between them. CDR1 is SQVTM, CDR2 ANQGSEA, per germline. The CDR3 contains 11 residues.

The chain links TRBV6-5 to TRBJ2-5; 8 bases agree with TRBD1. The CDR3 sequence is 14 residues long. Germline CDR1 is MNHEY and CDR2 is SVGAGI. Trimming cost V 7 bases and J 5 bases; bases outside gene matches: 9. DNA for the CDR3: TGTGCCAGCAAGGCCAGGGGGCTCTGGGAGACCCAGTACTTC. It encodes CASKARGLWETQYF.

This chain links TRBV7-9 with TRBJ1-2, with D perhaps TRBD1 (5 bases). The ends were cut back, 4 bases at V and 8 bases at J, with 20 bases in the middle. Germline V gene data show CDR1 as SEHNR and CDR2 as FQNEAQ (reference sequence). The CDR3 loop spans 15 amino acids. CDR3 nucleotide sequence: TGTGCCAGCAGCTCCGAGGGGTTGGTCCGGGAGGGCTACACCTTC. Encoded protein: CASSSEGLVREGYTF.

The chain uses TRBV20-1 and TRBJ1-5; 7 positions agree with TRBD1. The CDR3 contains 15 residues. Germline-derived CDR1 and CDR2 are DFQATT and SNEGSKA (reference sequence). V was pared by 2 bases and J by 5 bases, with 9 bases of the junction left unmatched. The CDR3 sequence: CSARPTGTVDQPQHF. The CDR3 DNA reads TGCAGTGCTAGACCCACGGGGACAGTCGATCAGCCCCAGCATTTT.

In its sample, this clonotype was seen once. The chain carries TRBV7-8 and TRBJ2-7; 9 nucleotides line up with TRBD2. Losses at the gene ends were 2 bases for V and 0 bases for J; bases not matched to a gene: 5. This CDR3 has 16 amino acids. Germline loops: CDR1 SGHVS, CDR2 FQNEAQ. CDR3 nucleotide sequence: TGTGCCAGCAGCTTATTTTCGACTAGCGGCTCCTACGAGCAGTACTTC. Translated: CASSLFSTSGSYEQYF.

The table lists this clonotype with a few counts. V and J are TRBV5-1 and TRBJ2-1, with D unclear. The CDR3 is 14 residues long. From germline, CDR1 is SGHRS and CDR2 YFSETQ. Trimming pared 1 base from V and 10 bases from J, leaving 15 bases between. The CDR3 protein is CASSLSTAPREQFF. CDR3 bases: TGCGCCAGCAGCTTGTCGACTGCTCCCAGGGAGCAGTTCTTC.

This sequence joins TRBV5-1 and TRBJ1-6; no clear D. V was trimmed by 3 bases and J by 7 bases, leaving 14 bases between them. The CDR3 runs to 15 residues. The germline CDR1 and CDR2 sequences are SGHRS and YFSETQ. The CDR3 coding sequence is TGCGCCAGCAGCTCGGATTCGCTCCCGAATTCACCCCTCCACTTT. This codes for CASSSDSLPNSPLHF. Full variable domain (remainder filled in from reference TRBV5-1 and TRBJ1-6): KAGVTQTPRYLIKTRGQQVTLSCSPISGHRSVSWYQQTPGQGLQFLFEYFSETQRNKGNFPGRFSGRQFSNSRSEMNVSTLELGDSALYLCASSSDSLPNSPLHFGNGTRLTVT.

This chain joins TRBV5-1 and TRBJ2-1, with 7 bases that match TRBD2. The germline V gene has CDR1 SGHRS and CDR2 YFSETQ. The CDR3 is 14 amino acids. V was pared by 5 bases and J by 4 bases, with 6 bases of the junction left unmatched. The CDR3 sequence: CASSSLAEYNEQFF. The CDR3 DNA reads as TGCGCCAGCAGTAGTCTAGCGGAGTACAATGAGCAGTTCTTC.